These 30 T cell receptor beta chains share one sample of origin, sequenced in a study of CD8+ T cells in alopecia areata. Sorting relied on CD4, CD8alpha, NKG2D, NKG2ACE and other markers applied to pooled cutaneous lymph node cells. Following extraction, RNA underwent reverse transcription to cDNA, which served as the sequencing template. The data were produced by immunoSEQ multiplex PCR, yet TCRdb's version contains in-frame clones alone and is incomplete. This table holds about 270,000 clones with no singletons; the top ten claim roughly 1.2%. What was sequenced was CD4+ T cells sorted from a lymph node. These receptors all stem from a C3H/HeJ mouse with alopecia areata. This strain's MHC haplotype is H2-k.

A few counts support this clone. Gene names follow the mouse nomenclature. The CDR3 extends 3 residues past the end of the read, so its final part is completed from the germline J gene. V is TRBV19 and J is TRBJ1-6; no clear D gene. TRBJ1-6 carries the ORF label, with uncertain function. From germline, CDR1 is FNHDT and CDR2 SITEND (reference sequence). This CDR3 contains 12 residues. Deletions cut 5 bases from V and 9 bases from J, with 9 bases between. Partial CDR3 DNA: TGTGCCAGCAGAGACAAAATTTCGCCC. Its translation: CASRDKISP. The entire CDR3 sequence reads CASRDKISPLYF.

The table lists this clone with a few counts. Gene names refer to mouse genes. This chain's CDR3 is CASSAAPASPLYF. The CDR3 bases that were read are TGTGCCAGCAGTGCCGCCCCAGCTTCGCCC. This rearrangement joins TRBV13-1 to TRBJ1-6, with D unclear. Read sequence stops 3 residues before the CDR3 end, and the germline J gene provides the missing end. TRBJ1-6 is flagged as an ORF with uncertain function. CDR3 length: 13 amino acids. V was trimmed by 3 bases and J by 9 bases, leaving 10 bases between them. From germline, CDR1 is NSHNY and CDR2 SYGAGN.

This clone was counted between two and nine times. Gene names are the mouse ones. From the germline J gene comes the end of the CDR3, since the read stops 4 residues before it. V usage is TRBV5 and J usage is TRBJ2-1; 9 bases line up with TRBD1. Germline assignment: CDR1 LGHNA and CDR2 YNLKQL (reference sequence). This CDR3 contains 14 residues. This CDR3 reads CASSHGQGRAEQFF. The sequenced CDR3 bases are TGTGCCAGCAGCCACGGACAGGGGAGAGCT.

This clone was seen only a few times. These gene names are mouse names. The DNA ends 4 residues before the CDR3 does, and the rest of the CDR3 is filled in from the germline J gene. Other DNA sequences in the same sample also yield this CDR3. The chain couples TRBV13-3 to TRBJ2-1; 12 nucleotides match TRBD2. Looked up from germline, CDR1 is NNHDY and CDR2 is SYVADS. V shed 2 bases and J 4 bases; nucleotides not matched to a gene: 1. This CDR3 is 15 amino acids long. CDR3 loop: CASSEDWGGYAEQFF. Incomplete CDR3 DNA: TGTGCCAGCAGTGAGGACTGGGGGGGATATGCT.

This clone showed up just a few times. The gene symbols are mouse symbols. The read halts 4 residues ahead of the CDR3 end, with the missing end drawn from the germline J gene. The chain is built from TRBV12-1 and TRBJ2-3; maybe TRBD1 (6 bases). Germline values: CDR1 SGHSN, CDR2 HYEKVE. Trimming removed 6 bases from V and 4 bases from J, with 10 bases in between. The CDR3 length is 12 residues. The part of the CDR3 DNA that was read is TGTGCCAGCAGAGGGACAACAGAA. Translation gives CASRGTTE. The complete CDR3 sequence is CASRGTTETLYF.

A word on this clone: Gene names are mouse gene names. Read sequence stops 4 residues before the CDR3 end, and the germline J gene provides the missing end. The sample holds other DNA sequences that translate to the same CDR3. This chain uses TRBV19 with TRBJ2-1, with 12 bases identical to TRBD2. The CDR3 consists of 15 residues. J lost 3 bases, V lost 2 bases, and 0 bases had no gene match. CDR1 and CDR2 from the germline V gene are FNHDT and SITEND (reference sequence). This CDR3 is CASSMDWGGYAEQFF. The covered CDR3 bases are TGTGCCAGCAGTATGGACTGGGGGGGCTATGCT.

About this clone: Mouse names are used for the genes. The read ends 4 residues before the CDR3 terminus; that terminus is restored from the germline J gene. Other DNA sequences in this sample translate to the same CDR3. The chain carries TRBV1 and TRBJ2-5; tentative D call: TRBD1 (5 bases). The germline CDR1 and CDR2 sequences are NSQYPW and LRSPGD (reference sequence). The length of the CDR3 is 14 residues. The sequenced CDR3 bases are TGCACCTGCAGTGCAGCCAGGGCTGGAGAC. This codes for CTCSAARAGD. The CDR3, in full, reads CTCSAARAGDTQYF. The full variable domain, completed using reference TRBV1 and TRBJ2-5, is VTLLEQNPRWRLVPRGQAVNLRCILKNSQYPWMSWYQQDLQKQLQWLFTLRSPGDKEVKSLPGADYLATRVTDTELRLQVANMSQGRTLYCTCSAARAGDTQYFGPGTRLLVL.

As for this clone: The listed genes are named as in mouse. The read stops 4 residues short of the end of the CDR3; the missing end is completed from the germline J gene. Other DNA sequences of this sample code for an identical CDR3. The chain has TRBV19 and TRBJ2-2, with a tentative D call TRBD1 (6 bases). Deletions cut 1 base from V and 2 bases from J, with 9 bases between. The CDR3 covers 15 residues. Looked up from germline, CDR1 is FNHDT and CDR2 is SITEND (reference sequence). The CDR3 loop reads CASSIRQGNTGQLYF. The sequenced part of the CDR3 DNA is TGTGCCAGCAGTATACGGCAGGGGAACACCGGG. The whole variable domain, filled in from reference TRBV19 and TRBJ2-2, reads GGIITQTPKFLIGQEGQKLTLKCQQNFNHDTMYWYRQDSGKGLRLIYYSITENDLQKGDLSEGYDASREKKSSFSLTVTSAQKNEMAVFLCASSIRQGNTGQLYFGEGSKLTVL.

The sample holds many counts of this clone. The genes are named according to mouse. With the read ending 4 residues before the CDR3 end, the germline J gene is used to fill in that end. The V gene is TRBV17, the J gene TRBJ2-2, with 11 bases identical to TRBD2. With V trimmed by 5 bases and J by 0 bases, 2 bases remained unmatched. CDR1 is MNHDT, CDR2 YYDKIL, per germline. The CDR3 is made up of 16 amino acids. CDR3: CASSGTGGTNTGQLYF. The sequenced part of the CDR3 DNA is TGTGCTAGCAGTGGGACTGGGGGAACAAACACCGGG.

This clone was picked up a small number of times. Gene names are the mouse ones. The CDR3 spells CAWSSLLTEVFF. CDR3 bases read: TGTGCCTGGAGTTCACTCTTGACA. The chain carries TRBV31 and TRBJ1-1; D is unclear. The missing CDR3 end, 4 residues past where the read stops, is filled in from the germline J gene. The germline V gene encodes CDR1 GKSSPN and CDR2 SITVG. The CDR3 sequence is 12 residues long.

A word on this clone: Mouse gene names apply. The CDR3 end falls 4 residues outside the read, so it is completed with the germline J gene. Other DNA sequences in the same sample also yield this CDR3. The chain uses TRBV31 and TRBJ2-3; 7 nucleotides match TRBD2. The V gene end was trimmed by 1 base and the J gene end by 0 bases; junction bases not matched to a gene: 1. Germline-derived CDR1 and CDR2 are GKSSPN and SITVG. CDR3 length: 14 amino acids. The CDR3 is CAWSPWGSAETLYF. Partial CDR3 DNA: TGTGCCTGGAGTCCCTGGGGGAGTGCAGAA. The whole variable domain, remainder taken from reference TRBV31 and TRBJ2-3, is AQTIHQWPVAEIKAVGSPLSLGCTIKGKSSPNLYWYWQATGGTLQQLFYSITVGQVESVVQLNLSASRPKDDQFILSTEKLLLSHSGFYLCAWSPWGSAETLYFGSGTRLTVL.

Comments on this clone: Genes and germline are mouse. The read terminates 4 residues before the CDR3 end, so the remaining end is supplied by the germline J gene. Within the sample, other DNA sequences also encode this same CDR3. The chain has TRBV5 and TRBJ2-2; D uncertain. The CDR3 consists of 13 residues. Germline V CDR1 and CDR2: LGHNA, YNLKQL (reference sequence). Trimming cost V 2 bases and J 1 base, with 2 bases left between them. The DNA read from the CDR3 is TGTGCCAGCAGCCAAAGAAACACCGGG. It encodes CASSQRNTG. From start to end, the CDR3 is CASSQRNTGQLYF.

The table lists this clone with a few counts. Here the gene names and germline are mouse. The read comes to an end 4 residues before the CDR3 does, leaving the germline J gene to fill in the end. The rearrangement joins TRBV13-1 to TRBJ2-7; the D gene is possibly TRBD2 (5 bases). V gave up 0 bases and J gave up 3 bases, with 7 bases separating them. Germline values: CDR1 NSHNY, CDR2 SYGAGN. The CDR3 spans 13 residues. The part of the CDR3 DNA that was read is TGTGCCAGCAGTGATGGACTGTACTAT. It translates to CASSDGLYY. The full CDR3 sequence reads CASSDGLYYEQYF.

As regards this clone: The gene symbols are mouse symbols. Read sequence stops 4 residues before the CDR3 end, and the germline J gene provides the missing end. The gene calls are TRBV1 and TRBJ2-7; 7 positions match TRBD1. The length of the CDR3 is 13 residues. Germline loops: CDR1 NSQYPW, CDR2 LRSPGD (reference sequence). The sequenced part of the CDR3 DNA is TGCACCTGCAGCCCAGGGGGACAGTAT. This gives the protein CTCSPGGQY. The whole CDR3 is CTCSPGGQYEQYF.

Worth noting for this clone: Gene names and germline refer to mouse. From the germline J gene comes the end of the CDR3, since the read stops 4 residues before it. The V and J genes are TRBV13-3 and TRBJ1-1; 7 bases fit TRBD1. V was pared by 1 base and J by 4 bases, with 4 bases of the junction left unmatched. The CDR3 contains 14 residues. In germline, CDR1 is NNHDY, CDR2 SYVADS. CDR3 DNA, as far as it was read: TGTGCCAGCAGTGATCACAGGGGTGGCACA. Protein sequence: CASSDHRGGT. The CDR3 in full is CASSDHRGGTEVFF.

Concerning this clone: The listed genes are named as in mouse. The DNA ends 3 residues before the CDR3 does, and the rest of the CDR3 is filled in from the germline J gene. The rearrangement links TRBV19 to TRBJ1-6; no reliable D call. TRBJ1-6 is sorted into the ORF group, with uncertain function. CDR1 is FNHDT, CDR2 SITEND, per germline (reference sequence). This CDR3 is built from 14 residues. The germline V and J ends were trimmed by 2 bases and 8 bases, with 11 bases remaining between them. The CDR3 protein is CASSIPTRDSPLYF. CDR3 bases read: TGTGCCAGCAGTATTCCGACACGAGATTCGCCC.

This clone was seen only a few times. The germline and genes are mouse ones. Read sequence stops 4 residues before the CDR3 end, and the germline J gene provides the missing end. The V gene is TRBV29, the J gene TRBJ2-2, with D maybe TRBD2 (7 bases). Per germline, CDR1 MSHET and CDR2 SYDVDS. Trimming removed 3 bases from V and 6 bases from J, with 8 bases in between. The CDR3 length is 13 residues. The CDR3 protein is CASSLGGPGQLYF. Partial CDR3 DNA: TGTGCTAGCAGTTTGGGGGGCCCCGGG.

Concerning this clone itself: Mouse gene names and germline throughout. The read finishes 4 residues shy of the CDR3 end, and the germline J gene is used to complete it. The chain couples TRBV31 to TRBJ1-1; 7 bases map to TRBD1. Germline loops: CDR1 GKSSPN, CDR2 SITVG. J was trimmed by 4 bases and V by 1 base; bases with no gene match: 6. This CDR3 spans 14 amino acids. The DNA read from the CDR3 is TGTGCCTGGAGTCCCTACAGGGGAGTCACA. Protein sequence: CAWSPYRGVT. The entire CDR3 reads CAWSPYRGVTEVFF. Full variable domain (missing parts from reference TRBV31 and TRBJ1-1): AQTIHQWPVAEIKAVGSPLSLGCTIKGKSSPNLYWYWQATGGTLQQLFYSITVGQVESVVQLNLSASRPKDDQFILSTEKLLLSHSGFYLCAWSPYRGVTEVFFGKGTRLTVV.

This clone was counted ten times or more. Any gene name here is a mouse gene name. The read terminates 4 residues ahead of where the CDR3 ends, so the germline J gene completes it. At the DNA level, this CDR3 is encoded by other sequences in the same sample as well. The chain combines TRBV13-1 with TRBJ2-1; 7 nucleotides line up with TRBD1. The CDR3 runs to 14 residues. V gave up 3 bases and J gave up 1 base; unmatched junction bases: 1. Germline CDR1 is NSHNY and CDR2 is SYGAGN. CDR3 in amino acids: CASSGRGNYAEQFF. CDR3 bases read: TGTGCCAGCAGTGGCAGGGGGAACTATGCT.

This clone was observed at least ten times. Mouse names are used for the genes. The DNA read from the CDR3 is TGTGCTAGCAGTAGAAGGAACACCGGG. Translating gives CASSRRNTG. The whole CDR3 is CASSRRNTGQLYF. The chain recombines TRBV17 with TRBJ2-2; D remains unclear. Read coverage stops 4 residues before the CDR3 terminus; the germline J gene supplies the remainder. The CDR3 spans 13 residues. Trimming cost V 2 bases and J 2 bases, with 3 bases left between them. In germline, CDR1 is MNHDT, CDR2 YYDKIL.

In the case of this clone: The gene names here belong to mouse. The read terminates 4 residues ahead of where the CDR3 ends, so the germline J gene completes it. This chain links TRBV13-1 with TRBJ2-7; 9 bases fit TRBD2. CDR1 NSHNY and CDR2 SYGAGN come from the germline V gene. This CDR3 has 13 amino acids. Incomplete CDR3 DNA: TGTGCCAGCAGGTTGGGGGGGCGGAAT. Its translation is CASRLGGRN. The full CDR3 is CASRLGGRNEQYF.

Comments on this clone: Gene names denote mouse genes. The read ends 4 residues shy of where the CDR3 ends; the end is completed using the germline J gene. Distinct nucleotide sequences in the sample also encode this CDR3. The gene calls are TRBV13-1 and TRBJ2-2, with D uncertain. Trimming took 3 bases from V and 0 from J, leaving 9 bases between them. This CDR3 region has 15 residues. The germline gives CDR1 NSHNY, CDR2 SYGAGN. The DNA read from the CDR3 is TGTGCCAGCAGTGCCCGACAAGCAAACACCGGG. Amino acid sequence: CASSARQANTG. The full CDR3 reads CASSARQANTGQLYF.

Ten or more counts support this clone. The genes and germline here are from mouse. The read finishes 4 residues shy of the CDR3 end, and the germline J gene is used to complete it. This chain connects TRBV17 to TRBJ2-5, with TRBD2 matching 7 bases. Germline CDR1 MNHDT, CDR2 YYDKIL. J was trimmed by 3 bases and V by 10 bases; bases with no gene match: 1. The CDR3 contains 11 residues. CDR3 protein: CAKLGQDTQYF. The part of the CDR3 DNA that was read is TGTGCTAAACTGGGGCAAGAC.

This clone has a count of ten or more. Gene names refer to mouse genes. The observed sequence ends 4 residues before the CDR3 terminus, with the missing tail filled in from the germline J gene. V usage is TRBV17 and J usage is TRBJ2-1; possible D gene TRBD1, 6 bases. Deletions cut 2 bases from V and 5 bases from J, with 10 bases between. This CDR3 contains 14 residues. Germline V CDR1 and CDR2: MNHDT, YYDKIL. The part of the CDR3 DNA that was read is TGTGCTAGCAGTAGACAGGGGTTTGATGCT. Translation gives CASSRQGFDA. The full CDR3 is CASSRQGFDAEQFF.

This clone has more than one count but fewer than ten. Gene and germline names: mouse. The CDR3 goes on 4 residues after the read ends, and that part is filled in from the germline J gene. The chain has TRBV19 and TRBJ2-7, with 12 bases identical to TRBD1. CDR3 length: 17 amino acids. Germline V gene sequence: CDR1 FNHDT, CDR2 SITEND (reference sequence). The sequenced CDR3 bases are TGTGCCAGCAGTCCGGGACAGGGGGCGCTAAGATGGTAT. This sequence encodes CASSPGQGALRWY. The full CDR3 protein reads CASSPGQGALRWYEQYF.

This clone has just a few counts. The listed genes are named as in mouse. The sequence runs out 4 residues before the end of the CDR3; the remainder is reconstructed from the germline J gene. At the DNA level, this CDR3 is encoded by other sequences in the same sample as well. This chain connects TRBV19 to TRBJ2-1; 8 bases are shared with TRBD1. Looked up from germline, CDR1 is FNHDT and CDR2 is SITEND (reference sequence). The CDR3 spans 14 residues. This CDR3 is CASSILRGRAEQFF. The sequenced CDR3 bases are TGTGCCAGCAGTATACTCAGGGGGCGGGCT.

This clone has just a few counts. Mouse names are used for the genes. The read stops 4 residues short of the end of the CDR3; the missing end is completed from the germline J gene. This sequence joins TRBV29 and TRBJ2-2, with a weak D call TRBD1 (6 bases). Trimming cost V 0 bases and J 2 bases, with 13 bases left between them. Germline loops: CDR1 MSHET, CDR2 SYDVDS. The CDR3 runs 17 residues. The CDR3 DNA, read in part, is TGTGCTAGCAGTTTATCGAACGCAGGGGAGAACACCGGG. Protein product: CASSLSNAGENTG. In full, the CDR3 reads CASSLSNAGENTGQLYF.

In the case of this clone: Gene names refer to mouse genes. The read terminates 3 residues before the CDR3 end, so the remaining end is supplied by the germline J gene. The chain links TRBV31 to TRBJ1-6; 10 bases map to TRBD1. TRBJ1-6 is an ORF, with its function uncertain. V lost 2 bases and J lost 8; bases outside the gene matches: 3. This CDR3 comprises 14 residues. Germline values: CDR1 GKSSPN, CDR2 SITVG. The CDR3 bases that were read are TGTGCCTGGAGTAGACAGGGGGCTTATTCGCCC. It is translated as CAWSRQGAYSP. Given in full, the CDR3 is CAWSRQGAYSPLYF.

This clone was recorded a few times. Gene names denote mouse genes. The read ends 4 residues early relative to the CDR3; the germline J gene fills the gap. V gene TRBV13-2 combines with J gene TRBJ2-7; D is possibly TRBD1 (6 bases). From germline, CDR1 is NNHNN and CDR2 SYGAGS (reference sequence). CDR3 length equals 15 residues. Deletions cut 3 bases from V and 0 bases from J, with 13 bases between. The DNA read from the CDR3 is TGTGCCAGCGGTGGCGGGGACATGAGCTCCTAT. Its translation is CASGGGDMSSY. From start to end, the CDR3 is CASGGGDMSSYEQYF.

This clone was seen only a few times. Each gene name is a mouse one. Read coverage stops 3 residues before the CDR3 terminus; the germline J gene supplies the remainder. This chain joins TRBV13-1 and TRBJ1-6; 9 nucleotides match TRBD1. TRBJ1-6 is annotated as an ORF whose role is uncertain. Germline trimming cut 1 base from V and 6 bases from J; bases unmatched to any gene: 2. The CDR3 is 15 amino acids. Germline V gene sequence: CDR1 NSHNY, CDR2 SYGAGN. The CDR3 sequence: CASSDMDRGNSPLYF. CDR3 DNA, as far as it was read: TGTGCCAGCAGTGATATGGACAGGGGTAATTCGCCC.